This T cell receptor (beta chain) was sequenced for a study of shared clonotypes between healthy human individuals (TCRdb year 2020). Some background on the complete study: A few men and a couple of women, aged 18 to 49 years, made up the cohort. For each donor, three plates each were used for CD4 naive and CD4 memory, two plates were used for CD8 naive, and one plate was used for CD8 memory. To estimate repertoire size and how much clonotype sharing occurs between individuals, the study deeply sequenced the blood TCR repertoires of roughly 5 healthy adults. To increase sequencing depth and limit assay-specific biases, TCR repertoire library preparation and sequencing were carried out by different laboratories using diverse techniques. Leukapheresis yielded between about 0.8 and 9.5 billion PBMCs per donor.

This clone was seen only once. What this receptor recognizes is not known. No base quality information exists; no much larger clone differs at one position. Using the deep immunoSEQ assay, multiplex PCR amplified TCR CDR3 regions from genomic DNA. Genomic DNA extracted from each cell subset was distributed evenly over all wells of several immunoSEQ 96-well plates, and each plate served as one replicate. For sorted subsets, approximately 200 ng of genomic DNA, equivalent to 25,000 to 30,000 T cell genomes, went into each replicate PCR. Purified libraries were quantified with a Qubit 3.0 fluorometer, sized on a Bioanalyzer 2100, and re-quantified with the KAPA Library Quantification kit. Each immunoSEQ 96-well plate was sequenced on its own single-read 150-cycle Illumina NextSeq 550 flow cell. The source study handled its data this way. Because the immunoSEQ output held only junctional sequences and lacked quality scores, the filtering could not match the filtering applied to full-length reads. Sequences were annotated with PyIR, a Python wrapper for IgBLAST v1.9, and V/J genes and CDR3 were assigned using IMGT germline references. Reads with weak V/J assignments (E-value above 1e-6), missing CDR3, stop codons, out-of-frame junctions, or ambiguous translated residues were removed. V3J clonotypes were defined as sequences sharing the same inferred V gene, J gene, and CDR3 amino acid sequence. Percentage overlap between repertoires was calculated by dividing the number of shared unique clonotypes by the size of the smaller repertoire. RTK rarefaction, the Chao1 estimator, and Recon v2.1 estimates of unobserved clonotypes were used to assess repertoire richness. For all TCRbeta clonotypes obtained by the gDNA method from several donors, generation probabilities were computed with OLGA. The table was pulled from immuneACCESS by TCRdb, which kept in-frame rearrangements only. Such tables lose some clones; where checked, under half of the loss comes from unresolved V genes, and the rest has no known cause. That table supplies the V and J calls and clone size; D and trimming were determined from the DNA. This sample is represented by some 740,000 clones; 80% to 95% of them were singletons. Of the sample, around 24% is held by the ten largest clones.

V is clipped by 4 bases and J by 9 bases, and the sequence between their germline boundaries is 19 bases long. Taken from the germline V gene, the CDR1 and CDR2 loops are LGHNA and YNFKEQ. Taken from cysteine to phenylalanine, the CDR3 has 14 residues. Left in the record is the CDR3 DNA by itself, 42 bases read in frame from the first base. Overall study results and their limits: Even with the large sequencing depth, rarefaction of the sorted-subset datasets indicated that sequencing was incomplete. Pairwise subsampling led to the expectation that sequencing depth would affect the degree of clonotype sharing among donors. Compared with non-shared clonotypes, clonotypes shared by all four sorted-subset donors had higher generation probabilities. Estimated clonotype richness was generally larger for naive than for memory subsets. When a handful of donors were compared, the shared fraction of clonotypes was roughly 5% for naive CD4, roughly 3.4% for naive CD8, 2.3% for memory CD4, and roughly 0.4% for memory CD8. Sampling was restricted to blood, and TCR repertoires in tissue are likely to differ from TCR repertoires in blood. Because the study included only a small number of donors, the genetic and exposure-history diversity represented was limited.

CD8 naive samples were obtained by positive selection for CCR7 among CD45RO-negative cells, yielding a CD45RA+CCR7+ population from which TemRA cells were excluded. The donors were healthy, HIV-negative adults who had no recently reported acute infections or vaccinations. Only Caucasian adults living in Nashville, Tennessee, USA were represented among the donors. Blood was obtained by leukapheresis, after which PBMCs were separated by Ficoll-Histopaque density gradient centrifugation and cryopreserved in liquid nitrogen vapor phase. Purity and quantity of every magnetically sorted T cell population were checked by analytical flow cytometry. Genomic DNA was isolated from each sorted fraction and quantified by UV absorbance on a Nanodrop 2000c.

This receptor was taken from a man in his thirties or forties in good health. Specimen: naive CD8+ T cells sorted from blood. Interpreted using the paper, the cell subset or site label stands for: CD45RA+CCR7+. Rearrangement joined TRBV4-2 to TRBJ2-7; possibly the D gene is TRBD2, per 6 matching bases. The DNA is as follows: TGTGCCAGCAGCCCTCCGGGAGCCCAGGAGGCGCAGTACTTC. Translation gives CASSPPGAQEAQYF.